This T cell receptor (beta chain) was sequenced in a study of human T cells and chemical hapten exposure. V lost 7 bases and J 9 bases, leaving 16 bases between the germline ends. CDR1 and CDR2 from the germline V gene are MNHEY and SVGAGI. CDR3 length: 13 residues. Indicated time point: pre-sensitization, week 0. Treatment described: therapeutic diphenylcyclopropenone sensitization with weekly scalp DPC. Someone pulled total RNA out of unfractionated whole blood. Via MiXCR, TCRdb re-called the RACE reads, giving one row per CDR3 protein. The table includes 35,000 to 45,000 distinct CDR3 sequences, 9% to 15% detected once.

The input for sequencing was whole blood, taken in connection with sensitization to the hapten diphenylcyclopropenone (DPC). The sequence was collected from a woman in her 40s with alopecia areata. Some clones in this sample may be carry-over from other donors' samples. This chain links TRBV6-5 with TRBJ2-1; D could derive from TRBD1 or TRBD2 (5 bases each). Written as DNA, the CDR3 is TGTGCCAGCACTTGGGCCGTTGGGGGTGAGCAGTTCTTC. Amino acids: CASTWAVGGEQFF.